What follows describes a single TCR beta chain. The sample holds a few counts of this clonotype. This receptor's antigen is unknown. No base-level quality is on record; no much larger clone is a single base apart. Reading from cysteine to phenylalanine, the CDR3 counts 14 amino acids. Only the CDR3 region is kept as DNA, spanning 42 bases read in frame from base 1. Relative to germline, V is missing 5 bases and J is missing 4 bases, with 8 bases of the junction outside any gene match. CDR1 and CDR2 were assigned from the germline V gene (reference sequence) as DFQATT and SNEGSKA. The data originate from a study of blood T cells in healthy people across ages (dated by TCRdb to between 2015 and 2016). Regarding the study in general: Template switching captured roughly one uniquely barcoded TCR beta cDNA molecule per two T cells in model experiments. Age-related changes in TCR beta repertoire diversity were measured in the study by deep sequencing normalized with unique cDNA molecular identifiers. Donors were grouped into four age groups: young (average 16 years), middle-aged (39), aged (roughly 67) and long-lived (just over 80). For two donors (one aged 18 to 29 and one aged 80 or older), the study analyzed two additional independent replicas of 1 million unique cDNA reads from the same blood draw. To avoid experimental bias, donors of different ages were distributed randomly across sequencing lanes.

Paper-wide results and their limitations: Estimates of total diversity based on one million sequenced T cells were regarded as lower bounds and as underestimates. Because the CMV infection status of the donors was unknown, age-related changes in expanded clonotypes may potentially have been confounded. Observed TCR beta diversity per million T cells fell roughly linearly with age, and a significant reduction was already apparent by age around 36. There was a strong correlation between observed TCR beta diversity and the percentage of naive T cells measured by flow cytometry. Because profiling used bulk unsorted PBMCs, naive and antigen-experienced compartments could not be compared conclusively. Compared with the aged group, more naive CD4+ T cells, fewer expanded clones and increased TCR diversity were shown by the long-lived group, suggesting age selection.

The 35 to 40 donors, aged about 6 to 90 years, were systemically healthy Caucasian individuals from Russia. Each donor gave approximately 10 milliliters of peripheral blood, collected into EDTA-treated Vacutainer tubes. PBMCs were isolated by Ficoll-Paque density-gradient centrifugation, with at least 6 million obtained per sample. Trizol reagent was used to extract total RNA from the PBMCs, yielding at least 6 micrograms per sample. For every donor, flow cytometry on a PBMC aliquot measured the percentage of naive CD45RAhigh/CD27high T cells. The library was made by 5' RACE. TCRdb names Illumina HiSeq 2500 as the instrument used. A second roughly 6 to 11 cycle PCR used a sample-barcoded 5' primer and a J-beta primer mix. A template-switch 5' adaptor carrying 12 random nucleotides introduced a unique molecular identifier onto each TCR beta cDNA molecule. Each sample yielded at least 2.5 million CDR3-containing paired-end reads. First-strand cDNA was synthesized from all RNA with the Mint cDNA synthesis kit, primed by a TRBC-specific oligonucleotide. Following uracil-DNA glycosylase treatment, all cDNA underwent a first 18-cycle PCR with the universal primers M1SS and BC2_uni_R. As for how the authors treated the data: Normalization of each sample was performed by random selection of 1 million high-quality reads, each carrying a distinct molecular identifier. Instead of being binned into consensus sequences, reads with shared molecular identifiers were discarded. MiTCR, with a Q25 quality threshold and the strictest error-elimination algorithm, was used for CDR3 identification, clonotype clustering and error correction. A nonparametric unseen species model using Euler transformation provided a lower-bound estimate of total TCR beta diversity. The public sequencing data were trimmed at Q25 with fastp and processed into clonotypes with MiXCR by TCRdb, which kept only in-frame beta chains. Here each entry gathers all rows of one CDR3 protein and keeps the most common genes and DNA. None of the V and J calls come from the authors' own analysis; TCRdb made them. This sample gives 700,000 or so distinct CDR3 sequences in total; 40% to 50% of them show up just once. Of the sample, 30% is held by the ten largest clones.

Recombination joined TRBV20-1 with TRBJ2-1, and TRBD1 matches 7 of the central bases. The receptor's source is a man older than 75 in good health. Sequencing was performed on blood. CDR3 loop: CSALVTGQYNEQFF. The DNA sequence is TGCAGTGCTCTAGTAACGGGACAGTACAATGAGCAGTTCTTC.